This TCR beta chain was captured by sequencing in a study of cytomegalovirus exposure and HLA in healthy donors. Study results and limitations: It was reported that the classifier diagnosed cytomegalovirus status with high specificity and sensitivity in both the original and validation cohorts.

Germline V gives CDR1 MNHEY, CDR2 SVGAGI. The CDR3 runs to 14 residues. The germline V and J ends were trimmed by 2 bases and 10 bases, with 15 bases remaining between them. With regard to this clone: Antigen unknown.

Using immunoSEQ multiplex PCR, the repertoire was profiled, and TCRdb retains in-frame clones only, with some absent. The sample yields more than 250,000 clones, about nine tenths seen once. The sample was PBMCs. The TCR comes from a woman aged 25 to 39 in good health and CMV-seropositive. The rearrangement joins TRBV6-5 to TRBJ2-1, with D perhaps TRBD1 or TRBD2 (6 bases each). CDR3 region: CASSYRLGGREQFF. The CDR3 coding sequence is TGTGCCAGCAGTTACAGGTTAGGGGGGCGGGAGCAGTTCTTC.